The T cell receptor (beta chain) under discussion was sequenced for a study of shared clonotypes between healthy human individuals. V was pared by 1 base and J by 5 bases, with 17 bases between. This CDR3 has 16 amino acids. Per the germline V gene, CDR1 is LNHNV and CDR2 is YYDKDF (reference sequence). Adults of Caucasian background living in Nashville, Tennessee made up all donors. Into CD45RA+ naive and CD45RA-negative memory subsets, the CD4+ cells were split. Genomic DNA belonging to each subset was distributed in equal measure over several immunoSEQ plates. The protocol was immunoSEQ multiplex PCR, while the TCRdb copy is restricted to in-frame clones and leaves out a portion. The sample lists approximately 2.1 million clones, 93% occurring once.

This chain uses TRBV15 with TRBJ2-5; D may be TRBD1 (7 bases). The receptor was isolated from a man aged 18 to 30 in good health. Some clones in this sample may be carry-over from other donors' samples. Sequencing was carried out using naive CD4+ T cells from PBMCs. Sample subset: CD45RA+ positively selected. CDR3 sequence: CATSRGSQGGVETQYF. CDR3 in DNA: TGTGCCACCAGCAGAGGGTCCCAGGGGGGTGTGGAGACCCAGTACTTC.